The T cell receptor (beta chain) described here comes from a study of CXCR3-negative and CXCR3-positive naive CD8 T cells. Findings of the study overall: TRB CDR3s of CXCR3-positive naive cells were more hydrophobic than those of CXCR3-negative naive cells.

Germline V gene lookup returns CDR1 ENHRY and CDR2 SYGVKD. CDR3 size: 12 residues. UMI-tagged TRB cDNA libraries were built via 5' RACE. Using the 5' RACE reads, TCRdb records one entry per CDR3 protein without DNA. Recorded for this sample: around 140,000 distinct CDR3 sequences. As concerns this clonotype: Its specificity is unknown.

The clonotype comes from a human donor in good health. Some clones in this sample may be carry-over from other donors' samples. This chain uses TRBV10-3 with TRBJ1-1. The sample was naive CXCR3+ CD8+ T cells from blood. Subset reported: CD45RO-CCR7+CD27+CD95- naive CD8+ T cells expressing CXCR3 (TNR3+). The CDR3 spells CAISVGTAEAFF.